The 8 T cell receptor beta chains in this list originate from one sample, sequenced in a study of T cell changes during pregnancy in multiple sclerosis. Clones were read by immunoSEQ multiplex PCR, and TCRdb kept only the in-frame ones, dropping some. The sample has 30,000 or so clones, about 84% seen once. The sequencing used CD8+ T cells from peripheral blood mononuclear cells, collected after pregnancy. The receptor set was obtained from a female donor with multiple sclerosis, enrolled in a pregnancy study.

The sample holds a few counts of this clone. The chain uses TRBV4-1 and TRBJ1-1; possible D gene TRBD1, 5 bases. Trimming took off 2 bases at V and 0 bases at J, with 7 bases between the two ends. Germline CDR1 and CDR2: MGHRA and YSYEKL. This CDR3 is 14 amino acids long. CDR3 in amino acids: CASSQLTVNTEAFF. The CDR3 DNA follows: TGCGCCAGCAGCCAATTGACAGTGAACACTGAAGCTTTCTTT.

J is TRBJ1-4 and V is TRBV5-5; 7 bases fit TRBD1. Trimming cost V 4 bases and J 8 bases; bases outside gene matches: 11. Germline CDR1 and CDR2: SGHKS and YYEKEE (reference sequence). The length of the CDR3 is 15 residues. For the CDR3, the DNA is TGTGCCAGCAGCGGACTCCGGACAGGTTTGGAAAAACTGTTTTTT. Protein sequence: CASSGLRTGLEKLFF. The full variable domain, rest sourced from reference TRBV5-5 and TRBJ1-4, is DAGVTQSPTHLIKTRGQQVTLRCSPISGHKSVSWYQQVLGQGPQFIFQYYEKEERGRGNFPDRFSARQFPNYSSELNVNALLLGDSALYLCASSGLRTGLEKLFFGSGTQLSVL.

This clone was detected once. The chain employs TRBV29-1 and TRBJ2-6; D possibly corresponds to TRBD1 (6 bases). V was shortened by 4 bases and J by 0 bases, with 10 bases between the two germline ends. Per the germline V gene, CDR1 is SQVTM and CDR2 is ANQGSEA. The CDR3 consists of 15 residues. CDR3 sequence: CSVGTAISGANVLTF. The CDR3 DNA sequence: TGCAGCGTTGGGACAGCCATCTCTGGGGCCAACGTCCTGACTTTC.

The sample holds a few counts of this clone. This chain joins TRBV19 and TRBJ1-5, with 9 nucleotides matching TRBD1. The CDR3 totals 15 residues. Germline CDR1 LNHDA, CDR2 SQIVND (reference sequence). Trimming cost V 2 bases and J 5 bases; bases outside gene matches: 4. CDR3 coding DNA: TGTGCCAGTAGTATACCGACAGGGGGACATCAGCCCCAGCATTTT. Translated: CASSIPTGGHQPQHF.

The chain uses TRBV6-1 and TRBJ1-1, with D possibly being TRBD1 (5 bases). The V end lost 0 bases, the J end lost 11 bases, and 16 bases lay between the germline ends. The CDR3 loop spans 14 amino acids. The germline V gene encodes CDR1 MNHNS and CDR2 SASEGT. This CDR3 is CASSEALRQGDAFF. The CDR3 DNA is TGTGCCAGCAGTGAAGCGCTTCGGCAGGGTGACGCTTTCTTT.

This sequence joins TRBV10-3 and TRBJ2-2; 7 positions agree with TRBD2. J was trimmed by 7 bases and V by 5 bases; bases with no gene match: 7. The CDR3 extends over 14 amino acids. CDR1 and CDR2 from the germline V gene are ENHRY and SYGVKD. The DNA for the CDR3 is TGTGCCATCAGTTTAAGCGGGGAGGTCGGGGAGCTGTTTTTT. Protein product: CAISLSGEVGELFF.

This chain uses TRBV5-1 with TRBJ2-5; a weak D match, TRBD2 (5 bases). V shed 4 bases and J shed 10 bases, with 17 bases lying between them. The CDR3 totals 13 residues. Looked up from germline, CDR1 is SGHRS and CDR2 is YFSETQ. In nucleotides, the CDR3 is TGCGCCAGCAGCCCGTACCTGCCGGGGATCCAGTACTTC. Amino acids: CASSPYLPGIQYF.

This chain joins TRBV15 and TRBJ1-1; 7 bases map to TRBD1. The trim removed 5 bases at V and 5 bases at J, leaving 11 bases unmatched. This CDR3 comprises 15 residues. Germline loops: CDR1 LNHNV, CDR2 YYDKDF (reference sequence). The DNA of the CDR3 is TGTGCCACCAGCGGGGATAGGGGGCCAAGGACTGAAGCTTTCTTT. It specifies CATSGDRGPRTEAFF.